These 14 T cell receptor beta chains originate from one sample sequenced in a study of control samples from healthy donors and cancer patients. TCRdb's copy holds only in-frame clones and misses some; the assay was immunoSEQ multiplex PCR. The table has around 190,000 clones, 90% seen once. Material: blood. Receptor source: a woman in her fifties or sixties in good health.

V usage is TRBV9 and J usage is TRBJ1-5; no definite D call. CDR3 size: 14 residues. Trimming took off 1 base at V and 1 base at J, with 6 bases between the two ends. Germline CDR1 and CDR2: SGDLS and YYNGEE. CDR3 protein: CASSVQPSNQPQHF. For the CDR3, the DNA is TGTGCCAGCAGCGTACAGCCAAGCAATCAGCCCCAGCATTTT.

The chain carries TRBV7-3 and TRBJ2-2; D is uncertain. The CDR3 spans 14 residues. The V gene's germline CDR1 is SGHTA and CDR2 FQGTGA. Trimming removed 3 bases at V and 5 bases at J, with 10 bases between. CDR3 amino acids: CASSFGIVTGELFF. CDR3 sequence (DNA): TGTGCCAGCAGCTTTGGGATTGTGACCGGGGAGCTGTTTTTT.

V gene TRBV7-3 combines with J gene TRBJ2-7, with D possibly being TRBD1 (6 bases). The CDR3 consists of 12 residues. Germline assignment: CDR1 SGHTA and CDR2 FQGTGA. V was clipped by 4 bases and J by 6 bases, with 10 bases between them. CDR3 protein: CASSSTGVEQYF. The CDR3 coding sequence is TGTGCCAGCAGCTCGACAGGCGTCGAGCAGTACTTC.

The CDR3 DNA sequence: TGTGCCATCAGTGATCAGGGGGATGAGCAGTTCTTC. Protein sequence: CAISDQGDEQFF. The V gene is TRBV10-3, the J gene TRBJ2-1, with 7 bases lining up with TRBD1. The germline V gene encodes CDR1 ENHRY and CDR2 SYGVKD. This CDR3 region has 12 residues. Trimming at V came to 3 bases and at J to 8 bases, leaving 1 base not matched to a gene.

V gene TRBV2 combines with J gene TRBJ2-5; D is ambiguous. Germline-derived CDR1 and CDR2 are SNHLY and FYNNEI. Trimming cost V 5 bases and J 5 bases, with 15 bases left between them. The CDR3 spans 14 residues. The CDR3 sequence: CASSWVPKGETQYF. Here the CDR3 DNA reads TGTGCCAGCAGTTGGGTTCCGAAAGGGGAGACCCAGTACTTC.

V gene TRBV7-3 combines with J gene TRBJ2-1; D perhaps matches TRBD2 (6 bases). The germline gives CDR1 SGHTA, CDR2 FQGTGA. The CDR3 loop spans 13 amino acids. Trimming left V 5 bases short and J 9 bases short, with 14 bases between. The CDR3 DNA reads TGTGCCAGCAGCGTGCGCCAGGGAGGTGAGCAGTTCTTC. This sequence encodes CASSVRQGGEQFF.

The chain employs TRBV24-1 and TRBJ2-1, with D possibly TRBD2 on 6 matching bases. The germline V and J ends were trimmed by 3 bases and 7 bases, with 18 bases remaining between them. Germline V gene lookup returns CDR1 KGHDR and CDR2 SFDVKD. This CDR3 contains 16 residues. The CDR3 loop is CATSDLGRDRWNEQFF. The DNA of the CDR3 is TGTGCCACCAGTGATCTCGGGCGGGATCGCTGGAATGAGCAGTTCTTC.

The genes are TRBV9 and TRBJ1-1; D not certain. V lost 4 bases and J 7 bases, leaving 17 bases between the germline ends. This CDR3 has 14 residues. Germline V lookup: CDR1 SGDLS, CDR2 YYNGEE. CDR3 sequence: CASSSGAEMYEAFF. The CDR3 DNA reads TGTGCCAGCAGCTCGGGCGCGGAGATGTATGAAGCTTTCTTT.

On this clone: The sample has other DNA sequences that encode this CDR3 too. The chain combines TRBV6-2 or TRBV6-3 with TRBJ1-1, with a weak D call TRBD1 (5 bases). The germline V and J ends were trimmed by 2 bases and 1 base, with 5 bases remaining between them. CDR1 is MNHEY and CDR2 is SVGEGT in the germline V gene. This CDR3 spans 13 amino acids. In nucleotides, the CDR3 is TGTGCCAGCAGTTACACAGGGAACACTGAAGCTTTCTTT. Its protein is CASSYTGNTEAFF.

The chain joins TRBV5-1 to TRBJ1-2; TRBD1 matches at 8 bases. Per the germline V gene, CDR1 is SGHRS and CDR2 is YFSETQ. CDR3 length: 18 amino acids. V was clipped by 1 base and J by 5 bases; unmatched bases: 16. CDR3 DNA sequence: TGCGCCAGCAGCTTGTCACAGCCATTACGACAGGGGTGGTATGGCTACACCTTC. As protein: CASSLSQPLRQGWYGYTF. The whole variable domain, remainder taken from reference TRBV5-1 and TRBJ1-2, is KAGVTQTPRYLIKTRGQQVTLSCSPISGHRSVSWYQQTPGQGLQFLFEYFSETQRNKGNFPGRFSGRQFSNSRSEMNVSTLELGDSALYLCASSLSQPLRQGWYGYTFGSGTRLTVV.

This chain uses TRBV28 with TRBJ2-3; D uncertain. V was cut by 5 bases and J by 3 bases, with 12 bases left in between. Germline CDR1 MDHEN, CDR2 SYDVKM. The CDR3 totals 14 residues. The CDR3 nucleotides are TGTGCCAGCAGTCTCTCCAGTTTGACAGATACGCAGTATTTT. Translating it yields CASSLSSLTDTQYF. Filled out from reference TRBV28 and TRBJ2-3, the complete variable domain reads DVKVTQSSRYLVKRTGEKVFLECVQDMDHENMFWYRQDPGLGLRLIYFSYDVKMKEKGDIPEGYSVSREKKERFSLILESASTNQTSMYLCASSLSSLTDTQYFGPGTRLTVL.

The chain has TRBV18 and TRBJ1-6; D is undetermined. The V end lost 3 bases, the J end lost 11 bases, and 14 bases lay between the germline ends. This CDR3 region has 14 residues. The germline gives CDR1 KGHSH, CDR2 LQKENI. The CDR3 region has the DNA TGTGCCAGCTCACCCTTCGGCGCGGGTCCACCCCTCCACTTT. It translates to CASSPFGAGPPLHF.

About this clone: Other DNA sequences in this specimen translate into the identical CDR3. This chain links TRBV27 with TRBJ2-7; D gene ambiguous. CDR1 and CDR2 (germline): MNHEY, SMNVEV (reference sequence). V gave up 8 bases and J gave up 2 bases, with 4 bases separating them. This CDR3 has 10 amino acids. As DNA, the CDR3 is TGTGCCAGCGGAACCTACGAGCAGTACTTC. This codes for CASGTYEQYF.

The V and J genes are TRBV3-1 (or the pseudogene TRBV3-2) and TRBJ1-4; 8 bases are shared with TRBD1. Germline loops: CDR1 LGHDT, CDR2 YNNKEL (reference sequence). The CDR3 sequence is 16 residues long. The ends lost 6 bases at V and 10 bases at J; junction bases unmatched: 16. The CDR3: CASRNGQGIAQGKLFF. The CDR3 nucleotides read TGTGCCAGCAGAAACGGACAGGGAATCGCTCAGGGAAAACTGTTTTTT.